These 24 T cell receptor beta chains came from one sample sequenced in a study of T-cell reconstitution after alpha-beta-depleted transplantation in children. For TCRbeta, the library was prepared with unique molecular identifiers. Each CDR3 protein is one row after TCRdb ran MiXCR on the PCR reads. The sample shows 250,000 to 400,000 distinct CDR3 sequences, 23% of them seen only once. The sample consisted of PBMCs, mostly from graft donor cells, taken 180 days after TCRalphabeta/CD19-depleted stem cell transplant. Source of these receptors: a male patient younger than 18 who had a stem cell transplant for acute lymphoblastic leukemia, so the T cells may come from the graft donor.

This chain uses TRBV6-5 with TRBJ1-1; 11 positions agree with TRBD1. The CDR3 runs to 15 residues. The germline CDR1 and CDR2 sequences are MNHEY and SVGAGI. V trimming: 2 bases; J trimming: 7 bases; junction bases outside the gene matches: 6. CDR3: CASSYTDRGRGEAFF. CDR3 DNA sequence: TGTGCCAGCAGTTACACGGACAGGGGGCGGGGTGAAGCTTTCTTT.

V gene TRBV6-5 combines with J gene TRBJ1-1; D remains unclear. CDR1 is MNHEY and CDR2 is SVGAGI in the germline V gene. The CDR3 runs 14 residues. Trimming took 2 bases from V and 0 from J, leaving 7 bases between them. CDR3 residues: CASSYRTMNTEAFF. The CDR3 coding sequence is TGTGCCAGCAGTTACAGGACCATGAACACTGAAGCTTTCTTT.

V gene TRBV4-1 combines with J gene TRBJ2-3; 10 nucleotides line up with TRBD2. Germline lookup yields CDR1 MGHRA and CDR2 YSYEKL. Unmatched junction bases numbered 7, after V lost 1 base and J lost 6 bases. The length of the CDR3 is 16 residues. The CDR3 DNA follows: TGCGCCAGCAGCCAAGCGCCTAGCGGGAGTTCCGATACGCAGTATTTT. The encoded protein is CASSQAPSGSSDTQYF.

The sample holds a few counts of this clonotype. The chain combines TRBV9 with TRBJ2-1, with D maybe TRBD1 (5 bases). CDR1 SGDLS and CDR2 YYNGEE come from the germline V gene. The CDR3 runs to 16 residues. V dropped 0 bases and J dropped 4 bases, with 14 bases sitting between them. The CDR3 nucleotides read TGTGCCAGCAGCGTAGGAAGGACATCTTCTTACAATGAGCAGTTCTTC. Encoded protein: CASSVGRTSSYNEQFF.

This clonotype showed up just a few times. The chain carries TRBV15 and TRBJ2-1, with 7 bases aligning to TRBD2. After removal of 5 bases from V and 5 bases from J, the junction contained 9 bases not matched to a gene. CDR1 and CDR2 from the germline V gene are LNHNV and YYDKDF (reference sequence). The CDR3 consists of 15 residues. The CDR3 nucleotides are TGTGCCACCAGCCCGGAAGGACTAGGCAACAATGAGCAGTTCTTC. Translated, it gives CATSPEGLGNNEQFF.

The chain links TRBV27 to TRBJ2-3, with 10 nucleotides matching TRBD2. V trimming: 5 bases; J trimming: 4 bases; junction bases outside the gene matches: 9. This CDR3 has 16 amino acids. Germline V gene lookup returns CDR1 MNHEY and CDR2 SMNVEV (reference sequence). DNA for the CDR3: TGTGCCAGCAGTCGTCAGCCTAGCGGGAGCGCAGATACGCAGTATTTT. Its translation: CASSRQPSGSADTQYF.

This clonotype was seen a few times. The V gene is TRBV20-1, the J gene TRBJ2-1; possibly TRBD2 for D (6 bases). The germline CDR1 and CDR2 sequences are DFQATT and SNEGSKA (reference sequence). The CDR3 runs to 14 residues. Trimming pared 4 bases from V and 4 bases from J, leaving 14 bases between. Here the CDR3 reads CSATGDRGYNEQFF. CDR3 sequence (DNA): TGCAGTGCTACCGGAGACCGGGGGTACAATGAGCAGTTCTTC.

This clonotype was seen only a few times. The gene calls are TRBV11-2 and TRBJ1-1; D is unclear. Germline V lookup: CDR1 SGHAT, CDR2 FQNNGV. This CDR3 is built from 14 residues. V gave up 1 base and J gave up 5 bases, with 11 bases separating them. Written as DNA, the CDR3 is TGTGCCAGCAGCTTAGCTAGGTTGCGGACTGAAGCTTTCTTT. Amino acid sequence: CASSLARLRTEAFF.

The sample holds a few counts of this clonotype. This chain links TRBV2 with TRBJ2-7, with no clear D. This CDR3 region has 11 residues. Germline CDR1 SNHLY, CDR2 FYNNEI. With 4 bases removed from V and 5 bases from J, the gap between germline ends came to 6 bases. The CDR3 reads CASSANNEQYF. CDR3 coding DNA: TGTGCCAGCAGTGCGAATAACGAGCAGTACTTC.

The chain has TRBV6-5 and TRBJ2-3; the match to TRBD2 covers 7 bases. Germline V gene lookup returns CDR1 MNHEY and CDR2 SVGAGI. Losses at the gene ends were 2 bases for V and 4 bases for J; bases not matched to a gene: 9. CDR3 length: 16 residues. This CDR3 is CASSYVSAGEADTQYF. CDR3 DNA: TGTGCCAGCAGTTACGTTTCTGCGGGAGAGGCAGATACGCAGTATTTT.

A few counts support this clonotype. The chain employs TRBV12-3 or TRBV12-4 and TRBJ2-5; TRBD2 might be the D (6 bases). The CDR3 spans 14 residues. V lost 6 bases, J lost 5 bases, and 16 bases lay in between. In nucleotides, the CDR3 is TGTGCCAGCAGACATACCGGGGGTGGGGAGACCCAGTACTTC. Translation gives CASRHTGGGETQYF.

This clonotype was detected only a few times. The gene calls are TRBV6-1 and TRBJ1-4, with D possibly being TRBD1 (5 bases). This CDR3 is 13 amino acids long. V was trimmed by 5 bases and J by 8 bases, leaving 12 bases between them. CDR1 MNHNS and CDR2 SASEGT come from the germline V gene. CDR3 region: CASSPDGGEKLFF. The CDR3 DNA reads TGTGCCAGCAGTCCGGACGGGGGGGAAAAACTGTTTTTT.

This clonotype turned up a few times. This chain links TRBV18 with TRBJ1-2; 10 bases are a match to TRBD1. With 3 bases clipped from V and 5 bases from J, the junction kept 6 bases outside the gene matches. Germline values: CDR1 KGHSH, CDR2 LQKENI. The CDR3 runs 15 residues. CDR3 sequence (DNA): TGTGCCAGCTCACCGACAGGGGGCCGGGGGTATGGCTACACCTTC. It translates to CASSPTGGRGYGYTF.

This clonotype was found a few times. As DNA, the CDR3 is TGCGCCAGCAGGATTACAGGCCAAGAGACCCAGTACTTC. This gives the protein CASRITGQETQYF. The chain recombines TRBV5-1 with TRBJ2-5, with D possibly matching TRBD1 (5 bases). This CDR3 comprises 13 residues. Trimming stripped 5 bases from V and 1 base from J, with 9 bases between. Germline CDR1 is SGHRS and CDR2 is YFSETQ.

This clonotype was seen a handful of times. This chain connects TRBV5-5 to TRBJ2-3, with TRBD2 identical over 14 bases. The CDR3 spans 18 residues. The trim removed 2 bases at V and 2 bases at J, leaving 7 bases unmatched. Germline lookup yields CDR1 SGHKS and CDR2 YYEKEE (reference sequence). CDR3 amino acids: CASSFKPGLAGATDTQYF. DNA for the CDR3: TGTGCCAGCAGCTTCAAACCGGGACTAGCGGGAGCCACAGATACGCAGTATTTT.

The gene calls are TRBV5-1 and TRBJ1-1; maybe TRBD1 (5 bases). Germline V gene lookup returns CDR1 SGHRS and CDR2 YFSETQ. Trimming stripped 2 bases from V and 4 bases from J, with 21 bases between. The CDR3 runs 17 residues. In nucleotides, the CDR3 is TGCGCCAGCAGCTTTGACAGCCAAAGGCGATGGAGCACTGAAGCTTTCTTT. Its translation: CASSFDSQRRWSTEAFF.

There are a few counts of this clonotype. The CDR3 reads CASSLRSQLEQYF. The CDR3 DNA sequence: TGCGCCAGCAGCTTGAGGTCCCAGCTTGAGCAGTACTTC. The gene calls are TRBV5-1 and TRBJ2-7; D is unclear. The ends were cut back, 1 base at V and 7 bases at J, with 12 bases in the middle. The V gene's germline CDR1 is SGHRS and CDR2 YFSETQ. This CDR3 region has 13 residues. Filled out from reference TRBV5-1 and TRBJ2-7, the complete variable domain reads KAGVTQTPRYLIKTRGQQVTLSCSPISGHRSVSWYQQTPGQGLQFLFEYFSETQRNKGNFPGRFSGRQFSNSRSEMNVSTLELGDSALYLCASSLRSQLEQYFGPGTRLTVT.

The rearrangement joins TRBV19 to TRBJ1-3; TRBD1 might be the D (6 bases). CDR3 size: 17 residues. Germline V gives CDR1 LNHDA, CDR2 SQIVND (reference sequence). The V gene lost 6 bases and the J gene lost 2 bases, with 20 bases spanning the gap. This CDR3 is CASRSTSGAKAGNTIYF. The CDR3 nucleotides read TGTGCCAGTAGATCAACTTCGGGGGCAAAGGCTGGAAACACCATATATTTT.

This clonotype has ten or more counts. The rearrangement links TRBV5-1 to TRBJ2-3; D is unclear. The V gene's germline CDR1 is SGHRS and CDR2 YFSETQ. V dropped 3 bases and J dropped 5 bases, with 10 bases sitting between them. This CDR3 is built from 13 residues. The DNA for the CDR3 is TGCGCCAGCAGCTACACAGCGAAAGATACGCAGTATTTT. The encoded protein is CASSYTAKDTQYF.

Only a few counts were recorded for this clonotype. The chain uses TRBV18 and TRBJ2-7, with TRBD2 matching 9 bases. The V gene's germline CDR1 is KGHSH and CDR2 LQKENI. The CDR3 runs to 14 residues. J was trimmed by 2 bases and V by 7 bases; bases with no gene match: 6. The CDR3 bases are TGTGCCAGCTACAGTCTAGCGGGAACCTACGAGCAGTACTTC. Encoded protein: CASYSLAGTYEQYF.

The rearrangement uses TRBV24-1 and TRBJ2-2; 8 nucleotides align to TRBD1. The V gene's germline CDR1 is KGHDR and CDR2 SFDVKD. V shed 12 bases and J 5 bases; nucleotides not matched to a gene: 7. The CDR3 is 13 amino acids. The CDR3 spells CAVQGALTGELFF. The CDR3, as DNA: TGTGCCGTGCAGGGGGCCCTGACCGGGGAGCTGTTTTTT.

The chain is built from TRBV9 and TRBJ2-1, with D possibly TRBD2 on 5 matching bases. The V end lost 3 bases, the J end lost 3 bases, and 13 bases lay between the germline ends. Germline loops: CDR1 SGDLS, CDR2 YYNGEE. The CDR3 consists of 15 residues. Here the CDR3 DNA reads TGTGCCAGCAGCGCTACTTCCCGGGGCTACAATGAGCAGTTCTTC. Its translation is CASSATSRGYNEQFF. Full variable domain (rest looked up from reference TRBV9 and TRBJ2-1): DSGVTQTPKHLITATGQRVTLRCSPRSGDLSVYWYQQSLDQGLQFLIQYYNGEERAKGNILERFSAQQFPDLHSELNLSSLELGDSALYFCASSATSRGYNEQFFGPGTRLTVL.

This chain connects TRBV14 to TRBJ2-3; 12 bases agree with TRBD2. Germline V lookup: CDR1 SGHDN, CDR2 FVKESK. The length of the CDR3 is 20 residues. V was pared by 2 bases and J by 1 base, with 13 bases of the junction left unmatched. The CDR3 here is CASSQSVWLAGGSGTDTQYF. DNA of the CDR3: TGTGCCAGCAGCCAAAGTGTGTGGCTAGCGGGAGGGAGCGGCACAGATACGCAGTATTTT.

This clonotype was counted between two and nine times. The gene calls are TRBV20-1 and TRBJ2-5, with 8 bases matching TRBD2. The CDR3 length is 14 residues. Germline assignment: CDR1 DFQATT and CDR2 SNEGSKA (reference sequence). V dropped 5 bases and J dropped 2; count of bases not matched to a gene: 7. Here the CDR3 reads CSAASLAEQETQYF. The CDR3 DNA is TGCAGTGCTGCGTCACTAGCGGAGCAAGAGACCCAGTACTTC.